A selection of T cell receptor beta chains follows, all from one sample in a study of blood T cells in healthy people across ages. Each CDR3 protein gets one entry after TCRdb re-called the 5' RACE reads with MiXCR. The profile shows approximately 800,000 distinct CDR3 sequences, about 26% of them singletons. These data are also associated with another study on T cells of mothers and their children.

The sample consisted of blood. These receptors all come from a boy under 18 in good health. Each CDR3 is given with its conserved first and last residue. D genes are given only for firm matches. Clone size is shown for a subset of rows, as once, few, many or a class of expanded clone.

cdr3_nt	cdr3_aa	d_call	v_call	j_call	clone_size
TGTGCCAGCAGTTTCGGGCAGGGCTCTAACTATGGCTACACCTTC	CASSFGQGSNYGYTF	-	TRBV12-3/TRBV12-4	TRBJ1-2	once
TGTGCCGGCAGCCCCCGGTGGGGGGGCGACACCATATATTTT	CAGSPRWGGDTIYF	-	TRBV14	TRBJ1-3	few
TGTGCCAGCAGCCAAGTGAATTCAGGCTATCTTGAAGCTTTCTTT	CASSQVNSGYLEAFF	-	TRBV3-1	TRBJ1-1	-
TGTGCCAGCAGCTTAATCGTCGCGGAGACCCAGTACTTC	CASSLIVAETQYF	-	TRBV7-2	TRBJ2-5	few
TGTGCCAGTAGTATTCGGGGCGGGTGGCAGTTCTTC	CASSIRGGWQFF	-	TRBV19	TRBJ2-1	-
TGTGCTAGTGGTTTTTACCCTGTCCTCACCTTC	CASGFYPVLTF	-	TRBV12-5	TRBJ1-2	few
TGCGCCAGCAGCCCGGGGACAGTCCAAGAGACCCAGTACTTC	CASSPGTVQETQYF	TRBD1	TRBV5-1	TRBJ2-5	many
TGCGCCAGCAGGGGCGGGGTAGAGACCCAGTACTTC	CASRGGVETQYF	-	TRBV5-1	TRBJ2-5	-
TGTGCTAGTGGTCCTAGCGCCTCCTACGAGCAGTACTTC	CASGPSASYEQYF	-	TRBV12-5	TRBJ2-7	once
TGTGCCAGCAGCTTATCCGAAGGGACGACTTCAGATACGCAGTATTTT	CASSLSEGTTSDTQYF	-	TRBV13	TRBJ2-3	few
TGCGCCAGCAGCCAAGGGGGACAGGGTGGCGAGCAGTACTTC	CASSQGGQGGEQYF	TRBD1	TRBV4-1	TRBJ2-7	-
TGTGCCAGCAGCGGGGCCCCGACTAGCGGGGGACAAGAGACCCAGTACTTC	CASSGAPTSGGQETQYF	TRBD2	TRBV11-2	TRBJ2-5	-
TGTGCCAGCAGCCCGTGGCACAGGGGCCGGGAGACCCAGTACTTC	CASSPWHRGRETQYF	TRBD1	TRBV7-2	TRBJ2-5	few
TGTGCCATCAGTGGAGGGGAATCCGCCTACGAGCAGTACTTC	CAISGGESAYEQYF	-	TRBV10-3	TRBJ2-7	few
TGTGCCAGCAGCCAAGAGTCAGCGGTGAGCACAGATACGCAGTATTTT	CASSQESAVSTDTQYF	-	TRBV3-1	TRBJ2-3	few
TGTGCCAGCAGCTTAAGACAGACTAACTATGGCTACACCTTC	CASSLRQTNYGYTF	-	TRBV7-2	TRBJ1-2	-
TGTGCCAGCAGTCCCTCTGGGGGAACCCTCTACGAGCAGTACTTC	CASSPSGGTLYEQYF	-	TRBV7-9	TRBJ2-7	few
TGTGCCAGCAGCACCCCGGGAAGACTTAATGAGCAGTTCTTC	CASSTPGRLNEQFF	-	TRBV9	TRBJ2-1	few
TGTGCCATCAGTGAGGAAAGAGGGGGCAAGCGGGATACGCAGTATTTT	CAISEERGGKRDTQYF	TRBD1	TRBV10-3	TRBJ2-3	-
TGTGCCAGCAGCTTCGGGACGAGTGAAAAACTGTTTTTT	CASSFGTSEKLFF	-	TRBV11-1	TRBJ1-4	few
TGTGCCAGCACCACACAGGGAACCGTCTCCTACGAGCAGTACTTC	CASTTQGTVSYEQYF	-	TRBV28	TRBJ2-7	few
TGTGCCAGCAGTTGGGGGCCGGAGGGTACTGAAGCTTTCTTT	CASSWGPEGTEAFF	-	TRBV28	TRBJ1-1	few
TGCAGCGTTGAAGATAGTTACAGGGCAAACATTCAGTACTTC	CSVEDSYRANIQYF	-	TRBV29-1	TRBJ2-4	few
TGTGCCACCAGCAGAGATGATTTAACAGGGAGGACCGGGGAGCTGTTTTTT	CATSRDDLTGRTGELFF	-	TRBV15	TRBJ2-2	-
TGTGCCAGCAGCCCCCGACAGGGTTCGGACTATGGCTACACCTTC	CASSPRQGSDYGYTF	TRBD1	TRBV9	TRBJ1-2	few
TGCAGTGCTAGACCTGGGTTTAGGGCCAACGTCCTGACTTTC	CSARPGFRANVLTF	-	TRBV20-1	TRBJ2-6	few
TGCGCCAGCAGCTTGGAGTTTTCGCTCGGTGAGACCCAGTACTTC	CASSLEFSLGETQYF	-	TRBV5-1	TRBJ2-5	few
TGTGCCAGCAAGTCGGGAGGAGGGAACACTGAAGCTTTCTTT	CASKSGGGNTEAFF	-	TRBV6-5	TRBJ1-1	-
TGTGCCAGCAGTGCCAGGGGCGGTTACGAGCAGTACTTC	CASSARGGYEQYF	-	TRBV2	TRBJ2-7	-
TGTGCCAGCAGGAGGGGGGGACGGTCCAACTCTGGAAACACCATATATTTT	CASRRGGRSNSGNTIYF	-	TRBV6-1	TRBJ1-3	few
TGTGCCAGCAGTGAGCTAGGTAACGAAGAGACCCAGTACTTC	CASSELGNEETQYF	-	TRBV25-1	TRBJ2-5	-
TGCGCCAGCAGCTTGTATGAGGGGATCTACGAGCAGTACTTC	CASSLYEGIYEQYF	-	TRBV5-1	TRBJ2-7	-
TGCAGTGCTAGCTCGACTAGCGGGGCGGCCGGGGAGCTGTTTTTT	CSASSTSGAAGELFF	TRBD2	TRBV20-1	TRBJ2-2	-
TGCGCCAGCGGGGGTTTAGGGGGCAATCAGCCCCAGCATTTT	CASGGLGGNQPQHF	-	TRBV10-1	TRBJ1-5	-
TGTGCCAGCTCACCGAGGGTTGCTGATGAAAAACTGTTTTTT	CASSPRVADEKLFF	-	TRBV18	TRBJ1-4	few
TGCGCCAGCAGCCGGAGCCAGGGAACATCCTACGAGCAGTACTTC	CASSRSQGTSYEQYF	-	TRBV4-1	TRBJ2-7	-
TGTGCCAGCAGTTATTCAATGCCCTTTCGGCTAGCGGGGAGGACAGATACGCAGTATTTT	CASSYSMPFRLAGRTDTQYF	TRBD2	TRBV6-9	TRBJ2-3	-
TGTGCCAGCAGCTACCGGGACAGGGCTAATGAGCAGTTCTTC	CASSYRDRANEQFF	TRBD1	TRBV12-3/TRBV12-4	TRBJ2-1	-
TGTGCCAGCAGTCCCTGGACAGCGAATGAAAAACTGTTTTTT	CASSPWTANEKLFF	-	TRBV12-3/TRBV12-4	TRBJ1-4	few
TGTGCCAGCAGTTACTCCCGACAGGGACCCTCGTGGGAGCAGTACTTC	CASSYSRQGPSWEQYF	TRBD1	TRBV6-2/TRBV6-3	TRBJ2-7	few
TGCAGCGTTGAATCAGGGACTGCCGAAGCTTTCTTT	CSVESGTAEAFF	-	TRBV29-1	TRBJ1-1	-
TGCGCCAGCAGCGGATACGAACTAAACACTGAAGCTTTCTTT	CASSGYELNTEAFF	-	TRBV5-1	TRBJ1-1	few
TGTGCCAGCAGCCCGGGACCACTGATAGACGAGCAGTACTTC	CASSPGPLIDEQYF	-	TRBV7-8	TRBJ2-7	-
TGCGCCAGCAGACCTAGCGGGGGCACCTTCTACAATGAGCAGTTCTTC	CASRPSGGTFYNEQFF	TRBD2	TRBV5-1	TRBJ2-1	few
TGTGCCAGCAGCTTGGGGGGCACGGGACGGTACTATGGCTACACCTTC	CASSLGGTGRYYGYTF	-	TRBV5-6	TRBJ1-2	-
TGTGCCAGCAGCCCGGGACAGGGTAGAAACATTCAGTACTTC	CASSPGQGRNIQYF	TRBD1	TRBV14	TRBJ2-4	-
TGTGCCAGCAGCCAAAACCCGGGGGGGCCGAGTGAGCAGTTCTTC	CASSQNPGGPSEQFF	TRBD2	TRBV3-1	TRBJ2-1	-
TGTGCCAGCAGCCCCCAGGGGCAGCAGTTCTTC	CASSPQGQQFF	-	TRBV7-9	TRBJ2-1	-
TGTGCCAGCAGCGTAGAGGCAGCCACTAACTATGGCTACACCTTC	CASSVEAATNYGYTF	-	TRBV9	TRBJ1-2	few